This TCR beta chain originates from a study of early stage breast cancer tumors. Study context: Among approximately 12 ER+/PR+/HER2- tumors, eight were ductal, four lobular. Each sample averaged approximately 10-fold read coverage.

The data were produced by immunoSEQ multiplex PCR, yet TCRdb's version contains in-frame clones alone and is incomplete. Of some 30,000 clones listed, just under 75% are singletons. Roughly 17-50 mg of tissue was diced for each tumor. Trimming removed 1 base from V and 1 base from J, with 14 bases in between. Germline V CDR1 and CDR2: MDHEN, SYDVKM. The CDR3 spans 16 residues. This clonotype was obtained from a person under 45 with breast cancer. The sample consisted of breast tumor tissue. The rearrangement links TRBV28 to TRBJ2-7; the D gene is possibly TRBD2 (6 bases). CDR3 in amino acids: CASSLYGRGVSYEQYF. In nucleotides, the CDR3 is TGTGCCAGCAGTTTATATGGGCGCGGGGTTTCCTACGAGCAGTACTTC.